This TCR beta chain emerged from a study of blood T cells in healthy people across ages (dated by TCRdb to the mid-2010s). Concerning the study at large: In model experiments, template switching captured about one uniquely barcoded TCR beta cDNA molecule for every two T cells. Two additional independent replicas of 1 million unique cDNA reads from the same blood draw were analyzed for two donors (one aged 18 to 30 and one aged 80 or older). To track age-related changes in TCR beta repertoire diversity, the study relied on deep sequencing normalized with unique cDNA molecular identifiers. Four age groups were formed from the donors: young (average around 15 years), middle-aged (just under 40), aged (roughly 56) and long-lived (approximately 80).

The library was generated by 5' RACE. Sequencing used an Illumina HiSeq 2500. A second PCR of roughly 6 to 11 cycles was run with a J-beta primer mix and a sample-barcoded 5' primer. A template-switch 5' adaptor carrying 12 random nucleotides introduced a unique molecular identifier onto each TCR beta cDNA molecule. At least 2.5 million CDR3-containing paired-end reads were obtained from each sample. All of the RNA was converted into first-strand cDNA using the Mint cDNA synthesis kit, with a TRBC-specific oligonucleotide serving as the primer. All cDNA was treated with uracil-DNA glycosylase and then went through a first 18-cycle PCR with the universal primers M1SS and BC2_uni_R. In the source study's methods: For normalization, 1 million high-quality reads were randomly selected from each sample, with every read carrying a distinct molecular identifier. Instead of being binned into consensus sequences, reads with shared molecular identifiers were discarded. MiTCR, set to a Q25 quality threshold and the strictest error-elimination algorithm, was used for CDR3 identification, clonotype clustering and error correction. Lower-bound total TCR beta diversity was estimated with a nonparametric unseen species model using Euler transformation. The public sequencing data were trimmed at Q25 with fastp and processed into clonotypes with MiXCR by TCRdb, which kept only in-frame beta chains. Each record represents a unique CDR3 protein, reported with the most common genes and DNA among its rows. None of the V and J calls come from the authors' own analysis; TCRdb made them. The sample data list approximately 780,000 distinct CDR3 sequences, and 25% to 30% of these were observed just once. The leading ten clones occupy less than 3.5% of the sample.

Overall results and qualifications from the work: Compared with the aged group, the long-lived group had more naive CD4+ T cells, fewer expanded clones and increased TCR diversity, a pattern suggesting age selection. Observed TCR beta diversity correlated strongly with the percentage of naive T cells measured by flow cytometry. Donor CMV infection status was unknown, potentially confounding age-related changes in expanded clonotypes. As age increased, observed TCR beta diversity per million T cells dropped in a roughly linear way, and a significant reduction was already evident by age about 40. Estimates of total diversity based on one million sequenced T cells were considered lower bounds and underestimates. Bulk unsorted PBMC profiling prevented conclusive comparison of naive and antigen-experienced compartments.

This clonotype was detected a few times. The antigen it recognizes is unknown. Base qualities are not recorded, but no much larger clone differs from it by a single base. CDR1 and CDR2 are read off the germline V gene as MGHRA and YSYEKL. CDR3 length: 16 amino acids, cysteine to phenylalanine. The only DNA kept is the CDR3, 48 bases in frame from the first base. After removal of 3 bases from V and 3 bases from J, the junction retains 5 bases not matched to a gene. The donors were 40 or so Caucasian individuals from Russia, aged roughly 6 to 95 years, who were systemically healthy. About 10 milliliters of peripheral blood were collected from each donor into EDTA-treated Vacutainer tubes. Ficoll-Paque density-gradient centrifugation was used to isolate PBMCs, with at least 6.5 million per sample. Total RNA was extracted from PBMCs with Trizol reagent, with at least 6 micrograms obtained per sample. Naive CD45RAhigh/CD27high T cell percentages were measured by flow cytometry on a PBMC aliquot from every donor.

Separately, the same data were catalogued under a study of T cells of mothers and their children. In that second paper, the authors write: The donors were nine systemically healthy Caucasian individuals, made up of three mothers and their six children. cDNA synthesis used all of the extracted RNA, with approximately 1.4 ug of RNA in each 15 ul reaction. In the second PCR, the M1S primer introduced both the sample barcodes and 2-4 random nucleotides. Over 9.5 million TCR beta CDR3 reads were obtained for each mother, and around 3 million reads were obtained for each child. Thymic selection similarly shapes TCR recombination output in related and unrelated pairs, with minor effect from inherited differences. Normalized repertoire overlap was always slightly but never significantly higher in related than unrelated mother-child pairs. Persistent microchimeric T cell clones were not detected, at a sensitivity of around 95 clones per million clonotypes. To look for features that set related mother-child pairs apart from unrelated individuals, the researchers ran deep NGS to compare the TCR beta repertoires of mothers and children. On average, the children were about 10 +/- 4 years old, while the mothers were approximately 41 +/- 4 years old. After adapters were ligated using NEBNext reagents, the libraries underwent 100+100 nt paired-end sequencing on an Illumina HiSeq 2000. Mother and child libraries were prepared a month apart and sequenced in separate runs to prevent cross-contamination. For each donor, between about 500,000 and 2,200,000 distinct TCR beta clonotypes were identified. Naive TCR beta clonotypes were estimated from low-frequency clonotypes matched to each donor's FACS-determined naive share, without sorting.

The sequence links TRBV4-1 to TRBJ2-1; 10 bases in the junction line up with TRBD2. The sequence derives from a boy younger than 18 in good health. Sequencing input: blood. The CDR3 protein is CASSHGGLADYNEQFF. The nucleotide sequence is TGCGCCAGCAGCCATGGAGGACTAGCGGACTACAATGAGCAGTTCTTC.